One sample yielded the 3 T cell receptor beta chains listed below, sequenced in a study of T cells in Graves' hyperthyroidism and ophthalmopathy. Researchers took RNA transcripts and amplified the TCR beta CDR3 regions from them. Initially, a first-round RT-PCR of the TCR CDR3 employed the HTBI primer set. From the multiplex PCR reads, TCRdb called clonotypes with MiXCR, one entry per CDR3 protein. The sample includes 450,000 to 700,000 distinct CDR3 sequences, approximately 44% seen only once; the top ten take 19%. The sample taken for sequencing was peripheral blood or thyroid tissue (not recorded which). The receptors derive from an adult woman with Graves' disease, either hyperthyroidism or ophthalmopathy (not recorded which).

The CDR3 nucleotides are TGTGCCAGCAGCCCTCGACAGGGGGCGAGCACCGGGGAGCTGTTTTTT. Translation: CASSPRQGASTGELFF. The chain combines TRBV7-9 with TRBJ2-2, with 10 bases matching TRBD1. Germline trimming cut 5 bases from V and 4 bases from J; bases unmatched to any gene: 7. This CDR3 region has 16 residues. Per the germline V gene, CDR1 is SEHNR and CDR2 is FQNEAQ (reference sequence).

V and J are TRBV20-1 and TRBJ2-5; TRBD1 aligns across 9 bases. V was pared by 6 bases and J by 1 base, with 3 bases of the junction left unmatched. CDR3 length equals 13 residues. Looked up from germline, CDR1 is DFQATT and CDR2 is SNEGSKA (reference sequence). CDR3 DNA: TGCAGTGCGTGGGACAGGGCCCAAGAGACCCAGTACTTC. Protein: CSAWDRAQETQYF.

The V call is TRBV15, the J call TRBJ1-5; a possible D gene is TRBD1 (5 bases). Germline V gene sequence: CDR1 LNHNV, CDR2 YYDKDF (reference sequence). There are 15 residues in the CDR3. Between the trimmed V and J ends, which lost 0 bases and 7 bases, there was a span of 13 bases. Here the CDR3 reads CATSREGRVQQPQHF. The CDR3 nucleotides read TGTGCCACCAGCAGAGAAGGCAGGGTCCAACAGCCCCAGCATTTT.